This T cell receptor beta chain appears in the sequencing data of a study of blood T cells in healthy people across ages. With regard to this clonotype: As yet, its antigen is unknown.

Germline-derived CDR1 and CDR2 are MNHEY and SMNVEV (reference sequence). CDR3 length: 15 amino acids. Trimming stripped 0 bases from V and 7 bases from J, with 12 bases between. Study results and limitations: The diversity estimates, figures obtained from one million T cells, were considered underestimates.

Next came a second PCR, run for roughly 6 to 11 cycles, which used a sample-barcoded 5' primer along with a J-beta primer mix. Every cDNA molecule bore a tag from a template-switch adaptor containing 12 random nucleotides. A single record per CDR3 protein comes from TCRdb applying MiXCR to the 5' RACE reads. This table holds hundreds of thousands of distinct CDR3 sequences, nearly 25% found once. The same specimen was also included in a second study, on T cells of mothers and their children. That work adds: Overlap measured in related mother-child pairs was slightly, non-significantly higher than in unrelated pairs.

V gene TRBV27 combines with J gene TRBJ1-4; the D gene is possibly TRBD1 (5 bases). The sample consisted of blood. The sequence was collected from a boy aged 5-17 years in good health. The CDR3: CASSLSVGTGEKLFF. CDR3 DNA sequence: TGTGCCAGCAGTTTATCGGTCGGGACGGGTGAAAAACTGTTTTTT.